This paragraph covers one T cell receptor beta chain sequence. Per the original data handling: How many nucleated cells were present was estimated from reference gene primer amplification. This table comes from immunoSEQ multiplex PCR, and its TCRdb copy is limited to in-frame clones, with some not included. V and J calls and clone size are those listed in that table; D and trimming were worked out from the DNA. The sample lists approximately 85,000 clones; 90% were seen once. These data originate in a study of blood T cell repertoires in COVID-19. Study-wide context: From the United States, Italy and Spain came samples of acute and convalescent COVID-19. The cDNA or gDNA used as material had been derived from T cells, B-cell-depleted T cells, or PBMCs.

The V segment lost 5 bases and the J segment 6 bases; nucleotides outside the gene matches: 12. The CDR3 runs 16 residues. Germline lookup yields CDR1 SGHVS and CDR2 FQNEAQ. V is TRBV7-8 and J is TRBJ2-7, with 11 bases lining up with TRBD2. Sequenced material: peripheral blood. The TCR was taken from a woman older than 75 with active or convalescent COVID-19. This chain's CDR3 is CASSTTTSGNRVEQYF. CDR3 bases: TGTGCCAGCAGCACCACGACTAGCGGGAACCGGGTCGAGCAGTACTTC.